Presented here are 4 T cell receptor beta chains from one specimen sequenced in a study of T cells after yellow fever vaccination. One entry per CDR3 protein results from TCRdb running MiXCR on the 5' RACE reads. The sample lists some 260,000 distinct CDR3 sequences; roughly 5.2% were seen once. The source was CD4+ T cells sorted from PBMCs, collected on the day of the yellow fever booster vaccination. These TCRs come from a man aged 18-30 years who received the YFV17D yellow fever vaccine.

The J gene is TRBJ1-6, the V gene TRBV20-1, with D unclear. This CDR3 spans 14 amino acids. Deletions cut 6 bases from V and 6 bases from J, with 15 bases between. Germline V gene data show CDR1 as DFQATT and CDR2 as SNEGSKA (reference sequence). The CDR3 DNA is TGCAGTGCCTACCGTCGAGGAGGTAATTCACCCCTCCACTTT. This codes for CSAYRRGGNSPLHF.

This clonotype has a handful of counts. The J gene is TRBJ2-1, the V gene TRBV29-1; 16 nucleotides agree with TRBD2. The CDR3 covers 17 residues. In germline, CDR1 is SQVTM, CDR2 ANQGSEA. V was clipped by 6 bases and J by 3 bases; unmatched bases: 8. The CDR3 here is CSVAGTSGGVGYNEQFF. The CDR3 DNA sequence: TGCAGCGTCGCCGGGACTAGCGGGGGGGTTGGCTACAATGAGCAGTTCTTC.

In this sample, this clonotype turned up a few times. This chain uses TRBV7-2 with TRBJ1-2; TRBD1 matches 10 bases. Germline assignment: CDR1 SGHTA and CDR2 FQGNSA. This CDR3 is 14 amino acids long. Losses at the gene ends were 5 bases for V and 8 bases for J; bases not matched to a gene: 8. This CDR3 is CASSPRQGARGYTF. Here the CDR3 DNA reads TGTGCCAGCAGCCCAAGACAGGGGGCGCGGGGCTACACCTTC.

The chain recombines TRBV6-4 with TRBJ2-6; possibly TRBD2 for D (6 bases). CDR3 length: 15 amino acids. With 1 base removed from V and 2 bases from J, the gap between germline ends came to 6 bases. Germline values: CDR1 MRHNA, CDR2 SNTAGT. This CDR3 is CASSDWRAGANVLTF. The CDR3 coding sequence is TGTGCCAGCAGTGACTGGAGGGCTGGGGCCAACGTCCTGACTTTC.